These 11 T cell receptor beta chains were sequenced from one sample in a study of shared T cell receptors in the human thymus. The repertoire was sequenced with immunoSEQ multiplex PCR; TCRdb's copy has only in-frame clones and lacks some. The sample shows approximately 580,000 clones, around 78% of them seen only once. This same sample was also part of a study on human thymus T cells.

The sample was thymocytes. Receptors originate from a boy under two years old with a congenital heart defect.

This CDR3 is CASSIEGQREGREQFF. CDR3 sequence (DNA): TGTGCCAGTAGTATAGAAGGCCAGCGGGAGGGCCGAGAGCAGTTCTTC. This sequence joins TRBV19 and TRBJ2-1, with 10 bases that match TRBD2. The CDR3 is 16 amino acids. Germline CDR1 reads LNHDA; CDR2 reads SQIVND (reference sequence). The ends lost 0 bases at V and 10 bases at J; junction bases unmatched: 9. Complete variable domain (other parts from reference TRBV19 and TRBJ2-1): DGGITQSPKYLFRKEGQNVTLSCEQNLNHDAMYWYRQDPGQGLRLIYYSQIVNDFQKGDIAEGYSVSREKKESFPLTVTSAQKNPTAFYLCASSIEGQREGREQFFGPGTRLTVL.

V and J are TRBV27 and TRBJ2-2, with 7 positions matching TRBD2. J lost 7 bases, V lost 5 bases, and 7 bases had no gene match. Germline CDR1 MNHEY, CDR2 SMNVEV (reference sequence). CDR3 length: 14 amino acids. CDR3 sequence: CASSPRDYVGELFF. The CDR3 coding sequence is TGTGCCAGCAGTCCCCGGGACTACGTCGGGGAGCTGTTTTTT.

V gene TRBV7-8 combines with J gene TRBJ2-7; no definite D call. Germline V gives CDR1 SGHVS, CDR2 FQNEAQ. This CDR3 is 15 amino acids long. Trimming removed 1 base from V and 3 bases from J, with 13 bases in between. Written as DNA, the CDR3 is TGTGCCAGCAGCTTAGGCTTGGTATCGGTCTACGAGCAGTACTTC. Its translation is CASSLGLVSVYEQYF.

The chain combines TRBV25-1 with TRBJ1-1, with D uncertain. The CDR3 length is 15 residues. The germline CDR1 and CDR2 sequences are MGHDK and SYGVNS. Trimming took 4 bases from V and 0 from J, leaving 12 bases between them. The DNA for the CDR3 is TGTGCCAGCAGTGCGGCACAGTCCATGAACACTGAAGCTTTCTTT. This gives the protein CASSAAQSMNTEAFF.

The rearrangement joins TRBV18 to TRBJ2-2; D perhaps matches TRBD2 (6 bases). This CDR3 comprises 18 residues. Germline values: CDR1 KGHSH, CDR2 LQKENI. With 1 base removed from V and 0 bases from J, the gap between germline ends came to 15 bases. Written as DNA, the CDR3 is TGTGCCAGCTCACCACTGAGGCCTAGCGTAACGAACACCGGGGAGCTGTTTTTT. It is translated as CASSPLRPSVTNTGELFF.

The V and J genes are TRBV5-1 and TRBJ2-7; D may be TRBD2 (6 bases). The CDR3 contains 14 residues. Trimming left V 0 bases short and J 8 bases short, with 15 bases between. Germline values: CDR1 SGHRS, CDR2 YFSETQ. The CDR3 loop reads CASSLVGGSVKQYF. CDR3 in DNA: TGCGCCAGCAGCTTGGTCGGGGGTTCCGTTAAGCAGTACTTC.

This sequence joins TRBV6-1 and TRBJ2-5; D perhaps matches TRBD2 (5 bases). V dropped 5 bases and J dropped 4 bases, with 17 bases sitting between them. This CDR3 comprises 15 residues. Per the germline V gene, CDR1 is MNHNS and CDR2 is SASEGT. CDR3 nucleotides: TGTGCCAGCAGTCCCCAGCGCGGTCGGGGAGAGACCCAGTACTTC. This translates into CASSPQRGRGETQYF.

The chain has TRBV10-3 and TRBJ2-1; 11 bases map to TRBD2. The trim removed 5 bases at V and 6 bases at J, leaving 6 bases unmatched. The CDR3 totals 15 residues. Per the germline V gene, CDR1 is ENHRY and CDR2 is SYGVKD. The CDR3 is CAISQLAGASNEQFF. The CDR3, as DNA: TGTGCCATCAGTCAACTAGCGGGAGCGAGCAATGAGCAGTTCTTC.

This clone has a single count. The chain is built from TRBV28 and TRBJ1-5, with no clear D. This CDR3 comprises 11 residues. CDR1 and CDR2 (germline): MDHEN, SYDVKM. This chain's CDR3 is CANLAYQPQHF. The CDR3 region has the DNA TGTGCGAATTTAGCGTATCAGCCCCAGCATTTT.

This clone was counted between two and nine times. The V and J genes are TRBV5-5 and TRBJ1-3; TRBD1 might be the D (6 bases). The V end lost 3 bases, the J end lost 8 bases, and 21 bases lay between the germline ends. Germline-derived CDR1 and CDR2 are SGHKS and YYEKEE (reference sequence). The CDR3 spans 16 residues. The CDR3 loop is CASSSRPTGRGDTIYF. The CDR3 DNA reads as TGTGCCAGCAGCTCCCGCCCTACGGGGAGGGGGGACACCATATATTTT.

This clone is a singleton in its sample. The chain combines TRBV7-9 with TRBJ2-7, with 8 bases identical to TRBD1. Trimming removed 1 base from V and 3 bases from J; junction bases left unmatched: 8. The germline V gene has CDR1 SEHNR and CDR2 FQNEAQ (reference sequence). The CDR3 runs 16 residues. DNA for the CDR3: TGTGCCAGCAGCTTAGACGGAGCAGGGGGCCGCTACGAGCAGTACTTC. As protein: CASSLDGAGGRYEQYF. Full variable domain (outside the CDR3, taken from reference TRBV7-9 and TRBJ2-7): DTGVSQNPRHKITKRGQNVTFRCDPISEHNRLYWYRQTLGQGPEFLTYFQNEAQLEKSRLLSDRFSAERPKGSFSTLEIQRTEQGDSAMYLCASSLDGAGGRYEQYFGPGTRLTVT.